The 7 T cell receptor beta chains in this list originate from one sample, sequenced in a study of technical replicates of blood from several donors. Profiled with immunoSEQ multiplex PCR; TCRdb holds only in-frame clones, not every one. The sample has around 57,000 clones; roughly 94% are singletons. The sequenced sample consisted of T cells isolated from PBMCs. Source of these receptors: a human donor in good health.

V gene TRBV28 combines with J gene TRBJ2-1; D unresolved. Germline V gene data show CDR1 as MDHEN and CDR2 as SYDVKM. V gave up 5 bases and J gave up 4 bases, with 3 bases separating them. The CDR3 loop spans 11 amino acids. The CDR3 sequence: CASSPYNEQFF. CDR3 in DNA: TGTGCCAGCAGTCCGTACAATGAGCAGTTCTTC.

V and J are TRBV5-4 and TRBJ1-1; D is undetermined. This CDR3 spans 13 amino acids. Germline CDR1 SGHNT, CDR2 YYREEE (reference sequence). Trimming removed 4 bases at V and 6 bases at J, with 13 bases between. CDR3 sequence (DNA): TGTGCCAGCAGCCCCGGCGGCTTTGCTGAAGCTTTCTTT. Translating it yields CASSPGGFAEAFF.

The gene calls are TRBV7-8 and TRBJ2-5, with D possibly TRBD1 on 5 matching bases. Trimming took 0 bases from V and 2 from J, leaving 10 bases between them. The CDR3 runs to 15 residues. Germline-derived CDR1 and CDR2 are SGHVS and FQNEAQ. The CDR3 DNA is TGTGCCAGCAGCTTAGCGCGGACAAGGCAAGAGACCCAGTACTTC. It translates to CASSLARTRQETQYF.

The chain links TRBV6-6 to TRBJ2-3; D gene uncertain. CDR1 is MNHNY and CDR2 is SVGAGI in the germline V gene (reference sequence). There are 15 residues in the CDR3. With 3 bases removed from V and 4 bases from J, the gap between germline ends came to 14 bases. CDR3 protein: CASSYSLLPADTQYF. The CDR3 region has the DNA TGTGCCAGCAGTTATTCCCTCTTACCGGCAGATACGCAGTATTTT.

This chain joins TRBV9 and TRBJ1-5; 8 bases align to TRBD1. The germline gives CDR1 SGDLS, CDR2 YYNGEE. With V trimmed by 4 bases and J by 4 bases, 7 bases remained unmatched. The CDR3 consists of 15 residues. CDR3 loop: CASSQSGGLNQPQHF. The CDR3, as DNA: TGTGCCAGCAGCCAGTCAGGGGGCCTTAATCAGCCCCAGCATTTT.

The V call is TRBV7-9, the J call TRBJ2-7; a weak D match, TRBD1 (5 bases). CDR1 is SEHNR, CDR2 FQNEAQ, per germline (reference sequence). The CDR3 is 12 amino acids. V shed 4 bases and J shed 4 bases, with 8 bases lying between them. The DNA for the CDR3 is TGTGCCAGCAGCTCTCAGGGTTACGAGCAGTACTTC. It yields the protein CASSSQGYEQYF.

V usage is TRBV6-5 and J usage is TRBJ2-1; D unresolved. This CDR3 has 15 residues. Per the germline V gene, CDR1 is MNHEY and CDR2 is SVGAGI. V lost 4 bases to trimming and J lost 0 bases, with 10 bases between them. The CDR3: CASSSDFGSYNEQFF. The CDR3 region has the DNA TGTGCCAGCAGTTCAGACTTTGGCTCCTACAATGAGCAGTTCTTC.